The 8 T cell receptor beta chains below all came from one sample that was sequenced in a study of blood T cell repertoires in COVID-19. The table came from immunoSEQ multiplex PCR; TCRdb's copy has only in-frame clones and leaves some out. The sample carries about 380,000 clones, more than 65% recorded once. Material: peripheral blood. The receptors were sampled from a human donor with acute or convalescent COVID-19. The donor label of this sample is uncertain.

The rearrangement joins TRBV23-1 to TRBJ1-1, with a possible D match to TRBD1 (5 bases). TRBV23-1 is designated an ORF whose function remains uncertain. V was cut by 5 bases and J by 0 bases, with 10 bases left in between. The length of the CDR3 is 14 residues. The CDR3 reads CASSGGGLNTEAFF. CDR3 DNA sequence: TGCGCCAGCAGTGGGGGGGGTTTGAACACTGAAGCTTTCTTT.

The chain couples TRBV5-6 to TRBJ2-7; a possible D gene is TRBD1 (5 bases). This CDR3 has 14 amino acids. Trimming stripped 6 bases from V and 3 bases from J, with 16 bases between. Germline V gives CDR1 SGHDT, CDR2 YYEEEE. The CDR3 DNA reads as TGTGCCAGCACTTCCCTAGGGGTCCGCTACGAGCAGTACTTC. It specifies CASTSLGVRYEQYF.

The genes are TRBV25-1 and TRBJ2-5, with TRBD2 identical over 8 bases. CDR1 and CDR2 (germline): MGHDK, SYGVNS. The CDR3 covers 13 residues. V lost 7 bases and J lost 5; bases outside the gene matches: 6. The CDR3 region is CASTPGGTETQYF. The DNA for the CDR3 is TGTGCCAGCACCCCGGGGGGGACGGAGACCCAGTACTTC.

This chain connects TRBV6-5 to TRBJ2-7, with 10 nucleotides matching TRBD1. This CDR3 region has 13 residues. In germline, CDR1 is MNHEY, CDR2 SVGAGI. J gave up 6 bases and V 6 bases, and 5 bases lay outside the gene matches. The CDR3 is CASRAGQGGEQYF. CDR3 in DNA: TGTGCCAGCAGGGCTGGACAGGGGGGCGAGCAGTACTTC.

V is TRBV27 and J is TRBJ1-2, with D possibly being TRBD1 (6 bases). The V gene lost 6 bases and the J gene lost 5 bases, with 10 bases spanning the gap. Looked up from germline, CDR1 is MNHEY and CDR2 is SMNVEV (reference sequence). The CDR3 loop spans 12 amino acids. The CDR3 reads CASRGGAYGYTF. As DNA, the CDR3 is TGTGCCAGCAGGGGGGGGGCATATGGCTACACCTTC.

The J gene is TRBJ1-1, the V gene TRBV29-1; TRBD1 might be the D (5 bases). The CDR3 covers 10 residues. The V end was cut by 7 bases, the J end by 7 bases, with 10 bases between. Germline CDR1 SQVTM, CDR2 ANQGSEA. CDR3 amino acids: CSAGHGEAFF. CDR3 sequence (DNA): TGCAGCGCCGGACATGGTGAAGCTTTCTTT.

This chain links TRBV6-2 or TRBV6-3 with TRBJ2-7; D perhaps matches TRBD2 (7 bases). Germline CDR1 reads MNHEY; CDR2 reads SVGEGT. Trimming shortened V by 6 bases and J by 5 bases, and 17 bases separated the two germline ends. The CDR3 contains 14 residues. CDR3 sequence: CASSPWGGGNEQYF. CDR3 bases: TGTGCCAGCAGCCCTTGGGGAGGGGGGAACGAGCAGTACTTC.

The rearrangement uses TRBV6-5 and TRBJ1-6; perhaps TRBD1 as D (6 bases). The V and J ends lost 6 bases and 7 bases respectively, with 16 bases between them. Germline CDR1 MNHEY, CDR2 SVGAGI. This CDR3 comprises 15 residues. The DNA for the CDR3 is TGTGCCAGCAGCGAGGCGTGGGGGCGGAATTCACCCCTCCACTTT. Translating gives CASSEAWGRNSPLHF.